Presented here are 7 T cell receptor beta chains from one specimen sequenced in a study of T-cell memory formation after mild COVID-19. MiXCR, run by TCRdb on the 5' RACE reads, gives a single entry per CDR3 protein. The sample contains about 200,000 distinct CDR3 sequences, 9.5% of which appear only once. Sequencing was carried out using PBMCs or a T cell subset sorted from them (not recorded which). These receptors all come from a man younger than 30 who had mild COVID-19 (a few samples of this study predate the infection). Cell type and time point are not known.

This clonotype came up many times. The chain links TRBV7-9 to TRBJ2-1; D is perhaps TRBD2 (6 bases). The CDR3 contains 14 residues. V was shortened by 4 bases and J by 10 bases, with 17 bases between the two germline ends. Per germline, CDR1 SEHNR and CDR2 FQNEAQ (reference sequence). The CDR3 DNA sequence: TGTGCCAGCAGCTCCGGGACTTGGGGCGGGGAGCAGTTCTTC. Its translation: CASSSGTWGGEQFF.

CDR3 loop: CASSYWRGGGATDTQYF. Here the CDR3 DNA reads TGTGCCAGCAGTTACTGGCGAGGCGGGGGGGCAACAGATACGCAGTATTTT. The chain has TRBV6-5 and TRBJ2-3; 9 bases fit TRBD2. The CDR3 runs to 17 residues. Germline assignment: CDR1 MNHEY and CDR2 SVGAGI. J gave up 3 bases and V 1 base, and 8 bases lay outside the gene matches.

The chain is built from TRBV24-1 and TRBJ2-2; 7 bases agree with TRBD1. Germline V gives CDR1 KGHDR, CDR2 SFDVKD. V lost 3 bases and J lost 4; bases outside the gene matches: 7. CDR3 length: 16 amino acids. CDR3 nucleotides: TGTGCCACCAGTGATGCTTCTACAGGGGTCACCGGGGAGCTGTTTTTT. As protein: CATSDASTGVTGELFF.

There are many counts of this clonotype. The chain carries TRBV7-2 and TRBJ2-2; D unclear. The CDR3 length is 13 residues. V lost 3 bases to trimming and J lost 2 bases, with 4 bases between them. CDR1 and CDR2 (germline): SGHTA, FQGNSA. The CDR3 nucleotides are TGTGCCAGCAGCTTTGGAAACACCGGGGAGCTGTTTTTT. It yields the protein CASSFGNTGELFF.

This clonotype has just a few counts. The CDR3 loop is CASSYRQRGGPTCEQYV. DNA for the CDR3: TGTGCCAGCAGTTATCGACAGCGGGGGGGTCCTACGTGTGAGCAGTACGTC. The chain has TRBV6-2 or TRBV6-3 and TRBJ2-7; TRBD2 agrees at 10 bases. CDR1 MNHEY and CDR2 SVGEGT come from the germline V gene. CDR3 size: 17 residues. Trimming removed 3 bases from V and 7 bases from J; junction bases left unmatched: 15.

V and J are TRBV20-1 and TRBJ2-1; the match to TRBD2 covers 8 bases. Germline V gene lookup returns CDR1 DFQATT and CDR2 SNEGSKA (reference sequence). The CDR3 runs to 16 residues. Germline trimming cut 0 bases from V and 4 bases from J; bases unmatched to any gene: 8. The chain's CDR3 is CSARDLAGGHYNEQFF. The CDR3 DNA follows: TGCAGTGCTAGAGATCTTGCGGGGGGCCATTACAATGAGCAGTTCTTC.

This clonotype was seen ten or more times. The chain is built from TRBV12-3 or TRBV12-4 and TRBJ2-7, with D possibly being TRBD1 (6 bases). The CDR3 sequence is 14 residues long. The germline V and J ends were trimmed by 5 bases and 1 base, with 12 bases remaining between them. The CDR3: CASSQQGISYEQYF. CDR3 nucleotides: TGTGCCAGCAGTCAACAGGGTATATCCTACGAGCAGTACTTC.